This T cell receptor beta chain comes out of a study of CD8 T cells in ankylosing spondylitis. Making the TCR beta libraries involved quantitative 5'-RACE with molecular barcodes. TCRdb reanalysed the 5' RACE reads using MiXCR and keeps one entry per CDR3 protein. The sample has under 150,000 distinct CDR3 sequences, approximately 10% seen once. Many counts were recorded for this clonotype. Its specificity is unknown. The germline V gene has CDR1 MGHRA and CDR2 YSYEKL. V was cut by 3 bases and J by 2 bases, with 15 bases left in between. The CDR3 consists of 16 residues. Regarding the study as a whole: From matched ankylosing spondylitis synovial fluid, disease-linked clones were reportedly recovered at significantly enriched levels. Clones linked with disease were CD8+ and fairly uncommon in the peripheral blood.

This TCR derives from a male donor with ankylosing spondylitis or in good health (not recorded which). Sequencing was carried out using blood, either unsorted or a sorted T cell fraction (not recorded which). The chain employs TRBV4-1 and TRBJ2-3; D is perhaps TRBD1 or TRBD2 (5 bases each). This CDR3 reads CASSHPGPKVTDTQYF. In DNA, the CDR3 is TGCGCCAGCAGCCATCCGGGACCAAAAGTCACAGATACGCAGTATTTT.